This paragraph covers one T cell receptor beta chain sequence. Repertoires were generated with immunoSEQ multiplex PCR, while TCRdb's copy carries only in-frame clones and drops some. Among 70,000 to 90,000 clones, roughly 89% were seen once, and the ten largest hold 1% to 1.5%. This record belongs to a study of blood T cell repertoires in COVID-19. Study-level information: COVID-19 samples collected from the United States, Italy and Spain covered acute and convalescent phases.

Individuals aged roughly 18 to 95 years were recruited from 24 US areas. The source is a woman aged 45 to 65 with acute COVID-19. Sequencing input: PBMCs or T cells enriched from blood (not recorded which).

CDR3 sequence: CASSLALAGPNTEAFF. The CDR3 DNA is TGTGCCAGCAGCTTAGCCCTTGCAGGGCCGAACACTGAAGCTTTCTTT. This chain links TRBV11-2 with TRBJ1-1; possible D gene TRBD1, 5 bases. The CDR3 consists of 16 residues. V lost 1 base, J lost 1 base, and 13 bases lay in between. Per the germline V gene, CDR1 is SGHAT and CDR2 is FQNNGV. The full variable domain, its missing parts supplied by reference TRBV11-2 and TRBJ1-1, is EAGVAQSPRYKIIEKRQSVAFWCNPISGHATLYWYQQILGQGPKLLIQFQNNGVVDDSQLPKDRFSAERLKGVDSTLKIQPAKLEDSAVYLCASSLALAGPNTEAFFGQGTRLTVV.